This T cell receptor beta chain was captured in a study of T cells after posttransplantation cyclophosphamide. Findings and caveats of the study: TRB overlap between skin or GI tissue T cells and blood was limited. TRB clonality was highly associated with recipient CMV seropositivity and reactivation. Donor CD8+ memory clones often dominated recipient blood repertoires at later times.

V lost 9 bases and J lost 1; bases outside the gene matches: 12. The CDR3 has 17 residues. The V gene's germline CDR1 is LNHDA and CDR2 SQIVND (reference sequence). Cyclophosphamide on days +3 and +4 followed busulfan-fludarabine conditioning and a marrow graft. Method: immunoSEQ multiplex PCR; TCRdb's copy keeps in-frame clones and lacks some. Of around 21,000 clones listed, about nine tenths are singletons. This clone has just one count. What it recognizes is unknown. This rearrangement joins TRBV19 to TRBJ2-3, with 11 bases that match TRBD1. The sample here was PBMCs, taken after allogeneic stem cell transplant with posttransplant cyclophosphamide. The origin of this receptor is a female patient in her forties or fifties who received an allogeneic stem cell transplant from a related donor, was CMV-positive, and had no GVHD. Some T cells may trace back to the graft donor. CDR3 loop: CARGGTGGIRGTDTQYF. In DNA, the CDR3 is TGTGCCAGGGGAGGGACAGGGGGAATCCGGGGCACAGATACGCAGTATTTT.